This passage covers 28 T cell receptor beta chains from one sample sequenced in a study of T cell changes during pregnancy in multiple sclerosis (dated by TCRdb to between 2017 and 2020). Library construction relied on the immunoSEQ multiplex PCR assay. The clones in this table, taken by TCRdb from immuneACCESS, are in-frame only. Not every clone is retained; where verified, under half of the shortfall comes from an unresolved V gene, and the cause of the rest is unknown. This sample has 55,000 to 75,000 clones in its table, and 90% to 95% of those were observed once. Clones ranked in the top ten supply approximately 1.5% of the sample. The sample consisted of peripheral blood, taken in the third trimester of pregnancy. Receptors originate from a female donor in good health, enrolled as a control in a pregnancy study.

This sequence joins TRBV15 and TRBJ2-5, with D possibly matching TRBD2 (6 bases). V gave up 0 bases and J gave up 8 bases, with 25 bases separating them. Germline lookup yields CDR1 LNHNV and CDR2 YYDKDF (reference sequence). This CDR3 is built from 18 residues. The DNA for the CDR3 is TGTGCCACCAGCAGAGATTGGGGTCCGGGGGACGAGGGGATAACCCAGTACTTC. It translates to CATSRDWGPGDEGITQYF.

The J gene is TRBJ1-3, the V gene TRBV18, with TRBD1 matching over 8 bases. The CDR3 contains 16 residues. Germline values: CDR1 KGHSH, CDR2 LQKENI. The trim removed 6 bases at V and 1 base at J, leaving 8 bases unmatched. Here the CDR3 reads CASSPTGVGSGNTIYF. CDR3 nucleotide sequence: TGTGCCAGCTCTCCGACAGGGGTAGGGTCTGGAAACACCATATATTTT.

J is TRBJ2-6 and V is TRBV18, with TRBD1 matching over 9 bases. Germline V CDR1 and CDR2: KGHSH, LQKENI. After removal of 4 bases from V and 1 base from J, the junction contained 14 bases not matched to a gene. The CDR3 is 20 amino acids. Here the CDR3 reads CASSLSPPGQGISGANVLTF. The CDR3 DNA sequence: TGTGCCAGCTCACTGTCCCCGCCGGGACAGGGTATATCTGGGGCCAACGTCCTGACTTTC.

The chain uses TRBV28 and TRBJ1-1, with D hard to call. Germline values: CDR1 MDHEN, CDR2 SYDVKM. V shed 4 bases and J shed 0 bases, with 12 bases lying between them. CDR3 length: 15 residues. The CDR3 coding sequence is TGTGCCAGCAGTTCAACCTCGGGATTGAACACTGAAGCTTTCTTT. It is translated as CASSSTSGLNTEAFF.

This chain connects TRBV19 to TRBJ1-5, with TRBD1 matching 7 bases. The CDR3 consists of 15 residues. V was pared by 1 base and J by 1 base, with 1 base of the junction left unmatched. Germline CDR1 and CDR2: LNHDA and SQIVND (reference sequence). CDR3 nucleotide sequence: TGTGCCAGTAGTATAGGGACAGGAAGCAATCAGCCCCAGCATTTT. Residues: CASSIGTGSNQPQHF.

The gene calls are TRBV6-5 and TRBJ1-2; 9 bases fit TRBD1. This CDR3 has 14 amino acids. J was trimmed by 2 bases and V by 4 bases; bases with no gene match: 2. Germline values: CDR1 MNHEY, CDR2 SVGAGI. The CDR3 bases are TGTGCCAGCAGTTGGGACAGGGCCAACTATGGCTACACCTTC. It is translated as CASSWDRANYGYTF.

V and J are TRBV7-9 and TRBJ1-1; tentatively, D is TRBD1 (5 bases). Per germline, CDR1 SEHNR and CDR2 FQNEAQ (reference sequence). CDR3 length equals 10 residues. V dropped 11 bases and J dropped 7 bases, with 11 bases sitting between them. CDR3 sequence (DNA): TGTGCCTCAAGGGGAGGTGAAGCTTTCTTT. This codes for CASRGGEAFF.

The V gene is TRBV6-1, the J gene TRBJ2-3; D possibly corresponds to TRBD2 (5 bases). Germline V gives CDR1 MNHNS, CDR2 SASEGT. This CDR3 has 12 residues. V was shortened by 6 bases and J by 2 bases, with 6 bases between the two germline ends. Written as DNA, the CDR3 is TGTGCCAGCAGGACTACCACAGATACGCAGTATTTT. Its protein product is CASRTTTDTQYF.

The CDR3 is CASSPDLGQGRGSPLHF. Written as DNA, the CDR3 is TGTGCCAGCAGTCCCGACCTGGGACAGGGAAGAGGTTCACCCCTCCACTTT. The V gene is TRBV27, the J gene TRBJ1-6, with 9 positions matching TRBD1. The germline gives CDR1 MNHEY, CDR2 SMNVEV (reference sequence). This CDR3 is 17 amino acids long. V was clipped by 5 bases and J by 9 bases; unmatched bases: 14.

CDR3 sequence (DNA): TGTGCCAGCTCACTAGCGCTCCTAAGCACAGATACGCAGTATTTT. Protein: CASSLALLSTDTQYF. The chain is built from TRBV7-6 and TRBJ2-3, with 7 bases lining up with TRBD2. The germline gives CDR1 SGHVS, CDR2 FNYEAQ. Germline trimming cut 8 bases from V and 0 bases from J; bases unmatched to any gene: 8. The CDR3 sequence is 15 residues long.

The chain is built from TRBV4-3 and TRBJ2-1, with 7 bases aligning to TRBD2. CDR1 is LGHNA, CDR2 YSLEER, per germline. The CDR3 sequence is 16 residues long. J was trimmed by 7 bases and V by 0 bases; bases with no gene match: 9. CDR3 sequence reads: CASSQDLGLMGNEQFF. The CDR3 DNA is TGCGCCAGCAGCCAAGATCTGGGACTAATGGGTAATGAGCAGTTCTTC.

The chain links TRBV7-2 to TRBJ1-1; D not certain. CDR3 size: 13 residues. CDR1 SGHTA and CDR2 FQGNSA come from the germline V gene. V lost 7 bases and J lost 5, with 14 bases in between. The CDR3 nucleotides are TGTGCCAGCACCGCGCGGGGTTGGACTGAAGCTTTCTTT. Encoded protein: CASTARGWTEAFF.

The V call is TRBV27, the J call TRBJ2-1, with 8 bases lining up with TRBD2. CDR3 size: 15 residues. V gave up 3 bases and J gave up 7 bases; unmatched junction bases: 8. The germline gives CDR1 MNHEY, CDR2 SMNVEV (reference sequence). The CDR3 DNA sequence: TGTGCCAGCAGTTTCGGCGGGGGGCCATTAAATGAGCAGTTCTTC. This encodes CASSFGGGPLNEQFF.

This chain links TRBV29-1 with TRBJ2-5, with 7 bases lining up with TRBD1. After removal of 7 bases from V and 2 bases from J, the junction contained 4 bases not matched to a gene. The CDR3 sequence is 12 residues long. Germline CDR1 is SQVTM and CDR2 is ANQGSEA. The CDR3 protein is CSAADRQETQYF. DNA of the CDR3: TGCAGCGCTGCGGACAGGCAAGAGACCCAGTACTTC.

The chain links TRBV6-1 to TRBJ1-2, with TRBD1 matching 8 bases. The CDR3 runs to 17 residues. CDR1 MNHNS and CDR2 SASEGT come from the germline V gene. V trimming: 2 bases; J trimming: 2 bases; junction bases outside the gene matches: 10. CDR3: CASSEFRTGRGNYGYTF. Written as DNA, the CDR3 is TGTGCCAGCAGTGAATTCAGGACAGGGCGCGGAAACTATGGCTACACCTTC.

The rearrangement uses TRBV6-1 and TRBJ1-1, with D hard to call. V shed 3 bases and J shed 6 bases, with 11 bases lying between them. Germline CDR1 and CDR2: MNHNS and SASEGT. The CDR3 has 13 amino acids. The CDR3 bases are TGTGCCAGCAGTGACAAGCCGAGGGCTGAAGCTTTCTTT. Translating it yields CASSDKPRAEAFF.

The chain carries TRBV7-2 and TRBJ2-1; 14 bases align to TRBD2. The germline CDR1 and CDR2 sequences are SGHTA and FQGNSA. The ends lost 5 bases at V and 9 bases at J; junction bases unmatched: 9. The CDR3 is 16 amino acids. The DNA of the CDR3 is TGTGCCAGCAGCCGCCGGACTAGCGGGGGGAGTAGTGAGCAGTTCTTC. Translation: CASSRRTSGGSSEQFF.

The CDR3 DNA sequence: TGTGCCAGCACCGGGCGCGGGAGTGAAAAACTGTTTTTT. Protein sequence: CASTGRGSEKLFF. V usage is TRBV7-2 and J usage is TRBJ1-4; no clear D. Per germline, CDR1 SGHTA and CDR2 FQGNSA. The CDR3 is made up of 13 amino acids. V was clipped by 7 bases and J by 7 bases, with 13 bases between them.

The chain uses TRBV5-4 and TRBJ1-4; D possibly corresponds to TRBD1 (5 bases). Germline V gene data show CDR1 as SGHNT and CDR2 as YYREEE (reference sequence). Trimming removed 2 bases from V and 7 bases from J, with 9 bases in between. The CDR3 consists of 13 residues. The CDR3 DNA sequence: TGTGCCAGCAGCTTTGGGGCGAGTGAAAAACTGTTTTTT. The encoded protein is CASSFGASEKLFF. The variable domain in full, completed from reference TRBV5-4 and TRBJ1-4, reads ETGVTQSPTHLIKTRGQQVTLRCSSQSGHNTVSWYQQALGQGPQFIFQYYREEENGRGNFPPRFSGLQFPNYSSELNVNALELDDSALYLCASSFGASEKLFFGSGTQLSVL.

The chain combines TRBV29-1 with TRBJ1-4; no reliable D call. V was trimmed by 1 base and J by 1 base, leaving 4 bases between them. Germline V gene data show CDR1 as SQVTM and CDR2 as ANQGSEA. The CDR3 extends over 13 amino acids. This CDR3 is CSVEGGTNEKLFF. For the CDR3, the DNA is TGCAGCGTTGAAGGCGGAACTAATGAAAAACTGTTTTTT.

This chain links TRBV6-1 with TRBJ1-6, with D possibly matching TRBD1 (6 bases). From germline, CDR1 is MNHNS and CDR2 SASEGT. Trimming removed 6 bases from V and 10 bases from J, with 13 bases in between. CDR3 size: 13 residues. The CDR3 region has the DNA TGTGCCAGCAGCGAACAGGGAAAGTCACCCCTCCACTTT. Its protein is CASSEQGKSPLHF.

This sequence joins TRBV28 and TRBJ1-6, with 9 bases matching TRBD1. Germline values: CDR1 MDHEN, CDR2 SYDVKM. The CDR3 has 15 residues. The V and J ends lost 5 bases and 9 bases, in that order; junction bases with no gene match: 8. Here the CDR3 DNA reads TGTGCCAGCAGTACCCCGGGACAGGGTGCTTCACCCCTCCACTTT. This codes for CASSTPGQGASPLHF.

The rearrangement joins TRBV15 to TRBJ1-3; unclear D gene. This CDR3 comprises 12 residues. Trimming removed 1 base at V and 9 bases at J, with 7 bases between. CDR1 is LNHNV and CDR2 is YYDKDF in the germline V gene (reference sequence). The CDR3 bases are TGTGCCACCAGCAGAGGCGCGGGCACCATATATTTT. Residues: CATSRGAGTIYF.

V is TRBV14 and J is TRBJ2-2, with D possibly being TRBD1 (6 bases). CDR3 length: 14 residues. In germline, CDR1 is SGHDN, CDR2 FVKESK. V dropped 0 bases and J dropped 8 bases, with 10 bases sitting between them. Written as DNA, the CDR3 is TGTGCCAGCAGCCAAGACAGGGGAATGGGGGAGCTGTTTTTT. Amino acid sequence: CASSQDRGMGELFF.

V and J are TRBV5-1 and TRBJ1-2; 7 nucleotides align to TRBD1. The CDR3 extends over 13 amino acids. Germline CDR1 reads SGHRS; CDR2 reads YFSETQ. V gave up 6 bases and J gave up 4 bases; unmatched junction bases: 6. CDR3 bases: TGCGCCAGCACGCAAGACAGGGCCTATGGCTACACCTTC. This codes for CASTQDRAYGYTF.

The rearrangement links TRBV5-1 to TRBJ2-1; D is undetermined. The germline CDR1 and CDR2 sequences are SGHRS and YFSETQ. The CDR3 is 12 residues long. V was trimmed by 6 bases and J by 5 bases, leaving 9 bases between them. CDR3: CASTLTDNEQFF. Written as DNA, the CDR3 is TGCGCCAGCACGTTAACAGACAATGAGCAGTTCTTC.

The chain recombines TRBV4-1 with TRBJ1-2; no firm D call. There are 14 residues in the CDR3. V dropped 0 bases and J dropped 4 bases, with 9 bases sitting between them. Germline CDR1 reads MGHRA; CDR2 reads YSYEKL. This chain's CDR3 is CASSQDSSLYGYTF. The CDR3, as DNA: TGCGCCAGCAGCCAAGATAGTAGTCTCTATGGCTACACCTTC.

This chain uses TRBV6-5 with TRBJ1-1; TRBD1 matches 9 bases. The CDR3 runs 16 residues. Germline V CDR1 and CDR2: MNHEY, SVGAGI. V was pared by 1 base and J by 0 bases, with 3 bases of the junction left unmatched. The CDR3 coding sequence is TGTGCCAGCAGTTACTATAGGGACAGGGTGAACACTGAAGCTTTCTTT. It yields the protein CASSYYRDRVNTEAFF.